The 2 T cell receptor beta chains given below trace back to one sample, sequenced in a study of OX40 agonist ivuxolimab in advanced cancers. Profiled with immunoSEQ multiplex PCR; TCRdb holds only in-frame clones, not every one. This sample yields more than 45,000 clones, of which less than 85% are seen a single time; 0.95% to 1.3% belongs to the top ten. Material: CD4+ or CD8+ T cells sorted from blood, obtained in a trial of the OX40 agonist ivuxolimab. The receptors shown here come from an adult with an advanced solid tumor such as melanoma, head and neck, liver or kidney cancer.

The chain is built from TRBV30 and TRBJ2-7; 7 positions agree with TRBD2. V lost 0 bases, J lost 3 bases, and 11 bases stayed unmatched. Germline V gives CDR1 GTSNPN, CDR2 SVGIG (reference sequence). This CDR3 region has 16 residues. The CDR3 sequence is CAWSVRTGAGSYEQYF. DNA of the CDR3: TGTGCCTGGAGTGTTCGGACCGGAGCGGGGAGCTACGAGCAGTACTTC.

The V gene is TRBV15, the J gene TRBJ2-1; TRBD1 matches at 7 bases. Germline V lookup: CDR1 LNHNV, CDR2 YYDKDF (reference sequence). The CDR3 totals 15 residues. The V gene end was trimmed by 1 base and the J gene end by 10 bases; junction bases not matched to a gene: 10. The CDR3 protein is CATSRGLTGEWEQFF. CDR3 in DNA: TGTGCCACCAGCAGAGGATTAACAGGGGAATGGGAGCAGTTCTTC.